This T cell receptor (beta chain) was captured by sequencing in a study of T cell clonality in common variable immunodeficiency. This clone appeared many times. This table comes from immunoSEQ multiplex PCR, and its TCRdb copy is limited to in-frame clones, with some not included. The sample contains some 38,000 clones, none of them singletons. Sequencing input: peripheral blood mononuclear cells. This sequence originates from a person aged 18 to 70 in good health.

CDR3 bases read: TGTGCCAGCAGTCTCCCAAACGGAGGACAGGGCTTGAACACTGAA. Residues: CASSLPNGGQGLNTE. The entire CDR3 is CASSLPNGGQGLNTEAFF. The chain carries TRBV2 and TRBJ1-1, with 8 bases aligning to TRBD1. The CDR3 goes on 3 residues after the read ends, and that part is filled in from the germline J gene. The germline V gene encodes CDR1 SNHLY and CDR2 FYNNEI. V dropped 5 bases and J dropped 0; count of bases not matched to a gene: 14. The CDR3 spans 18 residues.